This T cell receptor (beta chain) was sequenced during a study of blood T cells in healthy people across ages. Whole-study results and caveats: Diversity of TCR beta correlated strongly with naive T cell percentage.

This clonotype was counted a few times. Its antigen is currently unknown. The CDR3 is 15 amino acids. J was trimmed by 1 base and V by 7 bases; bases with no gene match: 8. The V gene's germline CDR1 is MNHNS and CDR2 SASEGT. Using a J-beta primer mix together with a sample-barcoded 5' primer, a second PCR was run for about 7 to 12 cycles. TCRdb itself ran the 5' RACE reads through MiXCR, one entry per CDR3 protein. The sample holds 700,000 or so distinct CDR3 sequences; over 40% are singletons and the top ten take roughly 30%. Donor samples were obtained from healthy Caucasian individuals from Russia, aged 6 to 90. Each individual donor underwent a draw of 8 to 10 milliliters of peripheral blood.

The rearrangement joins TRBV6-1 to TRBJ2-5, with 8 bases that match TRBD1. The sequence came from an elderly man in good health. Material: blood. CDR3 coding DNA: TGTGCCAGCACCGGAACAGGGGGTCTCCAAGAGACCCAGTACTTC. Translation gives CASTGTGGLQETQYF.